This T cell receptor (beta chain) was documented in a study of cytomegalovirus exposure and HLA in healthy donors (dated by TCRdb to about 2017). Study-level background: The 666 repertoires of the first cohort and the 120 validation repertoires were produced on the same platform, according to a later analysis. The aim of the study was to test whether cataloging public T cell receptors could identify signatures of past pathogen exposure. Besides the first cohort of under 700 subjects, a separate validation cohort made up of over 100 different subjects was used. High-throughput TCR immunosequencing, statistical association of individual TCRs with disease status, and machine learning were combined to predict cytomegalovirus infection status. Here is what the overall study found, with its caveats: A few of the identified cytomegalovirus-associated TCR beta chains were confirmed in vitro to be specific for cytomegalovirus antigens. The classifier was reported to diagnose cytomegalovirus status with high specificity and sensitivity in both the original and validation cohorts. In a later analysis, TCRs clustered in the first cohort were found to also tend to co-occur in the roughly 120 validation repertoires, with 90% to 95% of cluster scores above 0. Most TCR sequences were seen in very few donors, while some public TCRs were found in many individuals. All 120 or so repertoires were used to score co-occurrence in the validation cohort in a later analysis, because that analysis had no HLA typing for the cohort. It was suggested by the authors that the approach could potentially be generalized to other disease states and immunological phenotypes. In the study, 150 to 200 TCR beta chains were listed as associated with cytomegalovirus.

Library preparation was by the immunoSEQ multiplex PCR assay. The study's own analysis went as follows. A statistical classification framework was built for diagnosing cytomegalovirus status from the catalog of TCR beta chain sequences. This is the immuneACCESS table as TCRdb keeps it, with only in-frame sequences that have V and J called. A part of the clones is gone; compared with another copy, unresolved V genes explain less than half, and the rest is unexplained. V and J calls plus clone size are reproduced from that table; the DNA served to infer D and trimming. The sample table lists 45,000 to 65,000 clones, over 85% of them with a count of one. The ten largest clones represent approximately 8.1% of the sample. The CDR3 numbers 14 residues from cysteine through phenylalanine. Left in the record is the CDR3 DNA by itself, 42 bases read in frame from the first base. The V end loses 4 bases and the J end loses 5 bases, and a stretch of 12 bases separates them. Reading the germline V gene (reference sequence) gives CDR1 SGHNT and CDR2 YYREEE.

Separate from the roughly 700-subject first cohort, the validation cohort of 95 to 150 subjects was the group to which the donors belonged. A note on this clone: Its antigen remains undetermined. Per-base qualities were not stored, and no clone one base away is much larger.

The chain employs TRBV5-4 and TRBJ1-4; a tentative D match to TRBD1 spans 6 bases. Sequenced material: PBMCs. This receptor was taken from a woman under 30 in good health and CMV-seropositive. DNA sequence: TGTGCCAGCAGCCGGACAGCCGGAAATGAAAAACTGTTTTTT. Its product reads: CASSRTAGNEKLFF.